The subject of this entry is one TCR beta chain. The antigen remains undetermined. These data come from a study of cytotoxic CD8 clonotypes in ibrutinib-treated CLL. Study-wide results and caveats: Clonality (at baseline) was higher than in age-matched healthy donors and tracked circulating CD8+ T-cell counts. Public clonotypes, rarely seen, contracted or held steady on treatment.

Profiled with immunoSEQ multiplex PCR; TCRdb holds only in-frame clones, not every one. The repertoire holds some 290,000 clones, with around four fifths as singletons. The TCR was taken from a human donor with chronic lymphocytic leukemia. Here the sequenced sample was PBMCs, taken before ibrutinib treatment.

The CDR3: CASSLAGTNPTDTQYF. The CDR3, as DNA: TGTGCCAGCAGCTTAGCCGGGACTAACCCCACAGATACGCAGTATTTT. The chain recombines TRBV7-2 with TRBJ2-3; the match to TRBD2 covers 7 bases. CDR1 and CDR2 (germline): SGHTA, FQGNSA. Trimming at V came to 0 bases and at J to 2 bases, leaving 5 bases not matched to a gene. The CDR3 totals 16 residues.